This T cell receptor (beta chain) was captured by sequencing in a study of graft-versus-host responses after intestinal transplantation. Background on the study: Each transplant was multivisceral, liver-intestinal, or isolated intestinal. For two to four years after anti-thymocyte globulin induction, all recipients took tacrolimus and steroids.

Comment on this clone: Its antigen is not known. Because the CDR3's place on the DNA is in doubt, the DNA is left out and the CDR3 is given as listed by TCRdb.

Germline loops: CDR1 SGHVS, CDR2 FNYEAQ. From its first to its last residue, the CDR3 has 17 amino acids. Study observations and caveats: When patients had graft-donor T cell macrochimerism, their allografts held high graft-versus-host to host-versus-graft clonal ratios. Recipient marrow contained GvH clones, some of which appeared first in ileum or blood.

Libraries were prepared by immunoSEQ multiplex PCR; TCRdb keeps only in-frame clonotypes and omits some of them. Here the sample spans around 99,000 clones, approximately 94% being singletons. The specimen was unstimulated CD8+ T cells sorted from spleen or lymph node cells, collected before intestinal transplant. The chain uses TRBV7-6 and TRBJ2-1; the table names TRBD2, a call not compared with the DNA. The source is a human donor who received an intestinal transplant. CDR3 sequence: CASSFGPGGTSYNEQFF.